A selection of T cell receptor beta chains follows, all from one sample in a study of shared clonotypes between healthy human individuals. The method was immunoSEQ multiplex PCR; TCRdb's version includes in-frame clones alone and lacks a portion of them. The data contain some 1,900,000 clones, roughly 94% of them singletons. Sequencing was done on a sample of naive CD8+ T cells sorted from blood. The receptors originated from a young man in good health. Each CDR3 is given without its conserved first and last residue. The order of the fields is V gene, D gene, CDR3 protein. D genes are given only for firm matches.

>TRBV29-1|.
SVEERTEPYGYT
>TRBV5-8|.
ASDSGTVYEQY
>TRBV28|.
ASSEQGSGQPQH
>TRBV4-1|.
ASSLYANEQF
>TRBV7-2|.
ASSGLVGFGEQF
>TRBV27|.
ASSLSALDEQF
>TRBV30|TRBD2
AWRPGTSGEETQY
>TRBV7-9|TRBD1
ASSLDRGISYEQY
>TRBV19|.
ASSLEGSSYEQY
>TRBV5-1|.
ASSSDLGTEAF
>TRBV29-1|.
SVISGEAF
>TRBV6-4|.
ASRPRGGHTEAF
>TRBV5-6|TRBD2
ASSLGLEAYIQY
>TRBV9|.
ASSVVDSLNSPLH
>TRBV5-6|.
ASSLGQGADTQY
>TRBV28|TRBD1
ASGDRVYNEQF
>TRBV7-2|TRBD2
ASSPGLAATYEQY
>TRBV5-1|TRBD1
ASTKTGGAETQY
>TRBV9|TRBD2
ASSVDGSGGSSSTDTQY
>TRBV30|.
AWRQSFLSLNYGYT
>TRBV9|.
ASSVGVEPEQY
>TRBV6-4|.
ASSGDHVPYNEQF
>TRBV27|.
ASSFNSNQPQH
>TRBV25-1|TRBD2
ASSGVREGVHTDTQY
>TRBV5-1|.
ASSLTQGSTDTQY
>TRBV9|.
ASSPPGVGNTEAF
>TRBV29-1|TRBD1
SVEVRDRPTDTQY
>TRBV19|.
ASSMGGQYEQY
>TRBV10-1|.
ASSRSTGYEQY
>TRBV6-1|.
ASSEGNYGYT
>TRBV28|TRBD1
ASRRTGQGFSQPQH
>TRBV30|.
AWSVLYQPQH
>TRBV7-9|TRBD2
ASSLTSGEETQY